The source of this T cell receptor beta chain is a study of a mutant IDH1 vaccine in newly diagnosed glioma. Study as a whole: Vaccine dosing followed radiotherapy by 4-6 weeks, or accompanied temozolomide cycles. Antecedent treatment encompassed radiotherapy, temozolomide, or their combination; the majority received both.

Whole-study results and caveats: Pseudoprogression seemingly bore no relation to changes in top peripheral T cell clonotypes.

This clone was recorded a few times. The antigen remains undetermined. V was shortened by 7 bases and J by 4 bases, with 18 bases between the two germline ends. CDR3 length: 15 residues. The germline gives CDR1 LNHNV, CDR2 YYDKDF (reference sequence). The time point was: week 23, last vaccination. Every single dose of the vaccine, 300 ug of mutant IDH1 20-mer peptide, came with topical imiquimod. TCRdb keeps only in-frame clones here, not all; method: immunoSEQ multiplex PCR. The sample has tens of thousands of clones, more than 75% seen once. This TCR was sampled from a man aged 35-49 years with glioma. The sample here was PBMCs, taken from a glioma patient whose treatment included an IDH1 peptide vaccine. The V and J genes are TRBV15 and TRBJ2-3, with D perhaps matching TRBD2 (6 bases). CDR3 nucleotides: TGTGCCACCACGGCCAGGTACGGGGGTGCAGATACGCAGTATTTT. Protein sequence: CATTARYGGADTQYF.